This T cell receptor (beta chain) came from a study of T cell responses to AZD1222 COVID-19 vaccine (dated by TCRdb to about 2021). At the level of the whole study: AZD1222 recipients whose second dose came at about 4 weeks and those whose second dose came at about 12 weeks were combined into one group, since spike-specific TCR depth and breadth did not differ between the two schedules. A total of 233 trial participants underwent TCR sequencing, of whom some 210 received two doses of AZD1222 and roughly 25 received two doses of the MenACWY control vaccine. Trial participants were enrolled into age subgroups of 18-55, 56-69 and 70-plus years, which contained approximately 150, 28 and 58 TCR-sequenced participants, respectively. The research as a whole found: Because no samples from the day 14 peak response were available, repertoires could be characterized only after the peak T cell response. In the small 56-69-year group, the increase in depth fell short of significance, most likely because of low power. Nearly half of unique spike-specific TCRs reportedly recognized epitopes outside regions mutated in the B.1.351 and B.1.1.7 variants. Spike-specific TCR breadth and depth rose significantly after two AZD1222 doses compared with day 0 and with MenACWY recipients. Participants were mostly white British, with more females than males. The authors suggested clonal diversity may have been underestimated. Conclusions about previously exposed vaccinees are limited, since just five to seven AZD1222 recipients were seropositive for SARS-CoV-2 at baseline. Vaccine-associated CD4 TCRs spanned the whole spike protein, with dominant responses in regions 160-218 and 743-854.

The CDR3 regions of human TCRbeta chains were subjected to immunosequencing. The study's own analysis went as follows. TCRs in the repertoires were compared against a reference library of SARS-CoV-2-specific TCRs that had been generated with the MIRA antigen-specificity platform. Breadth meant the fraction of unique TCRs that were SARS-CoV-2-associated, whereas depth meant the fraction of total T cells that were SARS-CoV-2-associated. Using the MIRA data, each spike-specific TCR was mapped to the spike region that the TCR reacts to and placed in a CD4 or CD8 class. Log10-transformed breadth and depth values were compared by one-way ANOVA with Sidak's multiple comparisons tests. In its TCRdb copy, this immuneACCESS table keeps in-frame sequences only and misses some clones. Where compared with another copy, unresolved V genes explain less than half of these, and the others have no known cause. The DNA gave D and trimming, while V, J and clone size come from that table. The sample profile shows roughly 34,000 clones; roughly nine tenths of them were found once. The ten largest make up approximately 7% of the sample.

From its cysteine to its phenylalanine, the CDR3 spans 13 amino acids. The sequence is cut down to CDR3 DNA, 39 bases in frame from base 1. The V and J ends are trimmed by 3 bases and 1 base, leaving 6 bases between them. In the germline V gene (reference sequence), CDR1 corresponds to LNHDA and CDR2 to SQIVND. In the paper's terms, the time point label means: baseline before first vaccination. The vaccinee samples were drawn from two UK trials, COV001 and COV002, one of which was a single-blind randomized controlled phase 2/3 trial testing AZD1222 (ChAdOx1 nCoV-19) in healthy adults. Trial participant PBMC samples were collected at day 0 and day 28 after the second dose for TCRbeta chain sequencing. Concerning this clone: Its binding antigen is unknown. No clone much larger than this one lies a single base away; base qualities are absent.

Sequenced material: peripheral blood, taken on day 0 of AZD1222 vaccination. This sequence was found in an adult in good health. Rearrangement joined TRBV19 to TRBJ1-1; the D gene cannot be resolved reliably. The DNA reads TGTGCCAGTAGTATGATCAAGAACACTGAAGCTTTCTTT. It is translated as CASSMIKNTEAFF.